The 10 T cell receptor beta chains reported below all come from one sample, sequenced in a study of T cells in Graves' hyperthyroidism and ophthalmopathy. RNA transcripts gave rise to amplified TCR beta CDR3 regions. TCR CDR3 underwent first-round RT-PCR with the HTBI primer set. Each CDR3 protein gets one entry after TCRdb re-called the multiplex PCR reads with MiXCR. The table includes under 350,000 distinct CDR3 sequences, about 20% detected once. The sample taken for sequencing was blood. The receptors were gathered from a woman aged 45-59 years with Graves' hyperthyroidism.

About this clonotype: Since a much larger clone is just one base distant, this may be a read error. J is TRBJ2-7 and V is TRBV27; 12 nucleotides line up with TRBD2. The junction had 3 bases not matched to a gene; V was cut back by 5 bases and J by 7 bases. This CDR3 contains 13 residues. CDR1 and CDR2 from the germline V gene are MNHEY and SMNVEV (reference sequence). As DNA, the CDR3 is TGTGCCAGCAGTGCAGGACTAGCGGGGGAGCAGTACTTC. Translating gives CASSAGLAGEQYF.

This clonotype was seen ten or more times. The rearrangement uses TRBV7-9 and TRBJ2-1; D might be TRBD1 or TRBD2, each matching 5 bases. The CDR3 runs to 16 residues. Germline CDR1 reads SEHNR; CDR2 reads FQNEAQ (reference sequence). V was cut by 0 bases and J by 4 bases, with 13 bases left in between. The CDR3 sequence: CASSLAPGRQYNEQFF. DNA of the CDR3: TGTGCCAGCAGCTTAGCGCCGGGGCGCCAGTACAATGAGCAGTTCTTC.

Here the CDR3 reads CASRLGRAANEKLFF. As DNA, the CDR3 is TGTGCCAGCAGACTGGGTCGGGCAGCTAATGAAAAACTGTTTTTT. The chain uses TRBV7-9 and TRBJ1-4; no reliable D call. The ends were cut back, 6 bases at V and 3 bases at J, with 14 bases in the middle. The CDR3 spans 15 residues. The germline CDR1 and CDR2 sequences are SEHNR and FQNEAQ (reference sequence).

The rearrangement joins TRBV9 to TRBJ2-2; the match to TRBD1 covers 7 bases. Germline CDR1 reads SGDLS; CDR2 reads YYNGEE. V shed 0 bases, J shed 6 bases, and the junction held 8 bases outside the gene matches. This CDR3 spans 16 amino acids. The CDR3 nucleotides read TGTGCCAGCAGCGTAGTGAGGGGGCTTGTTCCCGGGGAGCTGTTTTTT. Translated, it gives CASSVVRGLVPGELFF.

There are a few counts of this clonotype. V gene TRBV12-3 or TRBV12-4 combines with J gene TRBJ1-3; D remains ambiguous. The ends were cut back, 8 bases at V and 4 bases at J, with 12 bases in the middle. The CDR3 has 13 residues. The CDR3 region is CASQEGPGNTIYF. CDR3 nucleotide sequence: TGTGCCAGCCAGGAGGGTCCCGGAAACACCATATATTTT.

The rearrangement links TRBV7-6 to TRBJ1-2; 10 nucleotides match TRBD1. V lost 5 bases, J lost 7 bases, and 4 bases stayed unmatched. Germline V gene sequence: CDR1 SGHVS, CDR2 FNYEAQ. The CDR3 is made up of 13 amino acids. The CDR3 sequence: CASSPDRGAGYTF. The CDR3 DNA sequence: TGTGCCAGCAGCCCGGACAGGGGGGCTGGCTACACCTTC.

This clonotype was counted between two and nine times. The J gene is TRBJ1-1, the V gene TRBV10-2; D ambiguous. CDR3 length equals 12 residues. Germline V CDR1 and CDR2: WSHSY, SAAADI. V dropped 7 bases and J dropped 4 bases, with 10 bases sitting between them. The CDR3, as DNA: TGCGCCAGCATGACCATCGGCACTGAAGCTTTCTTT. Translating it yields CASMTIGTEAFF.

The sample holds many counts of this clonotype. This chain uses TRBV5-1 with TRBJ2-5; TRBD1 matches at 8 bases. In germline, CDR1 is SGHRS, CDR2 YFSETQ. The CDR3 totals 15 residues. With V trimmed by 4 bases and J by 0 bases, 5 bases remained unmatched. CDR3 in DNA: TGCGCCAGCAGCCTCCTGACAGGGGACCAAGAGACCCAGTACTTC. The encoded protein is CASSLLTGDQETQYF.

This clonotype was seen a few times. The chain employs TRBV29-1 and TRBJ2-1, with D possibly being TRBD1 (8 bases). Germline-derived CDR1 and CDR2 are SQVTM and ANQGSEA. V was trimmed by 4 bases and J by 6 bases, leaving 16 bases between them. CDR3 length: 14 amino acids. CDR3: CSVVDRGGSNEQFF. The DNA of the CDR3 is TGCAGCGTTGTAGACAGGGGAGGGAGCAATGAGCAGTTCTTC.

This clonotype has a handful of counts. The gene calls are TRBV6-1 and TRBJ2-7; D assignment may be TRBD1 or TRBD2 (5 bases each). Trimming shortened V by 5 bases and J by 3 bases, and 14 bases separated the two germline ends. The V gene's germline CDR1 is MNHNS and CDR2 SASEGT. CDR3 size: 14 residues. CDR3 region: CASSPMGVSYEQYF. The CDR3 DNA reads as TGTGCCAGCAGTCCGATGGGGGTTAGCTACGAGCAGTACTTC.